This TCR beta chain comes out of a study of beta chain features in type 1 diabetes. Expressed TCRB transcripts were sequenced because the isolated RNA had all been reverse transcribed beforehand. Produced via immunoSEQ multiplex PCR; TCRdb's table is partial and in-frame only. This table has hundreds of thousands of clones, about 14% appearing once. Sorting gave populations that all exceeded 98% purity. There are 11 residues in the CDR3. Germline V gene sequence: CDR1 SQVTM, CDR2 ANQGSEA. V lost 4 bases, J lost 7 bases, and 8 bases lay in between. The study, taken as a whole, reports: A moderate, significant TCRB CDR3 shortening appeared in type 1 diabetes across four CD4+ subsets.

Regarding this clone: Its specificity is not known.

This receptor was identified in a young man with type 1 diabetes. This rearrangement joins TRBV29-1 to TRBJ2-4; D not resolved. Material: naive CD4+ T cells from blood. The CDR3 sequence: CSVVDRNIQYF. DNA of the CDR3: TGCAGCGTTGTGGACCGGAACATTCAGTACTTC.